This TCR beta chain derives from a study of blood T cell repertoires in COVID-19. Study-level background: Some COVID-19 samples were acute and others convalescent; all came from the United States, Italy and Spain.

Profiled with immunoSEQ multiplex PCR; TCRdb holds only in-frame clones, not every one. The sample lists over 200,000 clones; nearly 90% were seen once. The germline V gene encodes CDR1 MGHDK and CDR2 SYGVNS. Between the trimmed V and J ends, which lost 1 base and 5 bases, there was a span of 14 bases. The CDR3 totals 15 residues. Living in 24 US areas, the participants were between roughly 18 and 95 years of age. Cohort assignment relied on participant-reported clinical history. Cohort 3 donors were reported recovered after two negative PCRs, clearance, or symptom resolution. This TCR came from a young man who had recovered from COVID-19. This chain joins TRBV25-1 and TRBJ2-5; a possible D gene is TRBD2 (8 bases). The sample consisted of PBMCs or T cells enriched from blood (not recorded which). The CDR3 region has the DNA TGTGCCAGCAGTGAATCGGGAGGGGGCCGGGAGACCCAGTACTTC. Amino acids: CASSESGGGRETQYF.